A single sample is the source of the 27 T cell receptor beta chains below, sequenced in a study of T cell clonotyping in hematopoietic cell transplantation. The protocol was immunoSEQ multiplex PCR, while the TCRdb copy is restricted to in-frame clones and leaves out a portion. Here the sample spans 20,000 or so clones, roughly 84% being singletons. The sequenced material came from peripheral blood mononuclear cells. All receptors come from a man aged 60-69 years in good health. Some clones in this sample may be carry-over from other donors' samples.

The chain couples TRBV6-6 to TRBJ1-1; D is possibly TRBD1 (5 bases). V was cut by 2 bases and J by 2 bases, with 6 bases left in between. The germline CDR1 and CDR2 sequences are MNHNY and SVGAGI (reference sequence). This CDR3 is built from 13 residues. CDR3 sequence (DNA): TGTGCCAGCAGTTACGGGGGTAACACTGAAGCTTTCTTT. It yields the protein CASSYGGNTEAFF.

In its sample, this clone was seen once. CDR3 region: CASSVGSENYEQYF. The DNA for the CDR3 is TGTGCCAGCAGCGTAGGATCAGAAAACTACGAGCAGTACTTC. The V gene is TRBV9, the J gene TRBJ2-7; D gene unclear. Germline values: CDR1 SGDLS, CDR2 YYNGEE. The length of the CDR3 is 14 residues. The V end lost 0 bases, the J end lost 3 bases, and 10 bases lay between the germline ends.

The CDR3 DNA sequence: TGTGCCAGCAGCCAAGGGTTAGGGAGGGCGGGAAACACCATATATTTT. Translation gives CASSQGLGRAGNTIYF. The V call is TRBV14, the J call TRBJ1-3; D gene unclear. The V gene lost 1 base and the J gene lost 4 bases, with 14 bases spanning the gap. The CDR3 totals 16 residues. The germline gives CDR1 SGHDN, CDR2 FVKESK. Complete variable domain (other parts from reference TRBV14 and TRBJ1-3): EAGVTQFPSHSVIEKGQTVTLRCDPISGHDNLYWYRRVMGKEIKFLLHFVKESKQDESGMPNNRFLAERTGGTYSTLKVQPAELEDSGVYFCASSQGLGRAGNTIYFGEGSWLTVV.

This clone was detected once. V gene TRBV29-1 combines with J gene TRBJ1-2; tentative D call: TRBD1 (5 bases). The length of the CDR3 is 14 residues. Trimming shortened V by 4 bases and J by 6 bases, and 18 bases separated the two germline ends. The germline CDR1 and CDR2 sequences are SQVTM and ANQGSEA. CDR3 in amino acids: CSVVRQGVRDGYTF. In nucleotides, the CDR3 is TGCAGCGTTGTACGGCAGGGAGTGAGGGATGGCTACACCTTC.

The genes are TRBV14 and TRBJ1-3, with 8 bases fitting TRBD1. V was pared by 4 bases and J by 3 bases, with 5 bases of the junction left unmatched. The CDR3 is 15 amino acids. Germline loops: CDR1 SGHDN, CDR2 FVKESK. CDR3 amino acids: CASSPGTGFGNTIYF. Here the CDR3 DNA reads TGTGCCAGCAGCCCCGGGACAGGCTTTGGAAACACCATATATTTT. The full variable domain, rest sourced from reference TRBV14 and TRBJ1-3, is EAGVTQFPSHSVIEKGQTVTLRCDPISGHDNLYWYRRVMGKEIKFLLHFVKESKQDESGMPNNRFLAERTGGTYSTLKVQPAELEDSGVYFCASSPGTGFGNTIYFGEGSWLTVV.

The chain joins TRBV7-9 to TRBJ2-3, with TRBD2 identical over 13 bases. Trimming took 7 bases from V and 6 from J; bases not matched to a gene: 10. This CDR3 has 16 residues. Germline lookup yields CDR1 SEHNR and CDR2 FQNEAQ (reference sequence). The CDR3: CASTPGLAGLADTQYF. CDR3 nucleotides: TGTGCCAGCACCCCGGGACTAGCGGGACTAGCCGATACGCAGTATTTT. The full variable domain, completed using reference TRBV7-9 and TRBJ2-3, is DTGVSQNPRHKITKRGQNVTFRCDPISEHNRLYWYRQTLGQGPEFLTYFQNEAQLEKSRLLSDRFSAERPKGSFSTLEIQRTEQGDSAMYLCASTPGLAGLADTQYFGPGTRLTVL.

CDR3 coding DNA: TGTGCCAGCAGTTTAGCCTTCGGGGACATTCAGTACTTC. The encoded protein is CASSLAFGDIQYF. This chain uses TRBV27 with TRBJ2-4; a weak D match, TRBD2 (5 bases). V gave up 2 bases and J gave up 8 bases, with 10 bases separating them. Per the germline V gene, CDR1 is MNHEY and CDR2 is SMNVEV (reference sequence). The CDR3 consists of 13 residues.

The chain employs TRBV4-1 and TRBJ2-2, with TRBD1 matching over 12 bases. The junction had 6 bases not matched to a gene; V was cut back by 4 bases and J by 0 bases. The CDR3 is 18 residues long. Per the germline V gene, CDR1 is MGHRA and CDR2 is YSYEKL. The CDR3 DNA reads TGCGCCAGCAGCCCGCGGGACAGGGGGCTAACGAACACCGGGGAGCTGTTTTTT. Its protein product is CASSPRDRGLTNTGELFF.

This clone turned up a few times. This chain links TRBV6-1 with TRBJ1-2; no clear D. The CDR3 has 13 amino acids. V shed 1 base and J shed 4 bases, with 7 bases lying between them. Per germline, CDR1 MNHNS and CDR2 SASEGT. Here the CDR3 reads CASSEEVIYGYTF. The CDR3 nucleotides are TGTGCCAGCAGTGAAGAGGTCATCTATGGCTACACCTTC.

Only a few counts were recorded for this clone. The J gene is TRBJ1-6, the V gene TRBV4-2; D is undetermined. Trimming stripped 1 base from V and 6 bases from J, with 7 bases between. This CDR3 has 14 residues. Germline V gives CDR1 LGHNA, CDR2 YNFKEQ. The DNA of the CDR3 is TGTGCCAGCAGCCAAGGGCAAGGTAATTCACCCCTCCACTTT. It translates to CASSQGQGNSPLHF.

The genes are TRBV11-2 and TRBJ2-5, with 7 bases aligning to TRBD1. Germline values: CDR1 SGHAT, CDR2 FQNNGV. This CDR3 has 18 residues. V was clipped by 5 bases and J by 0 bases; unmatched bases: 15. The CDR3 spells CASSPTGYVGKYQETQYF. The CDR3 bases are TGTGCCAGCAGCCCGACAGGGTACGTAGGCAAGTACCAAGAGACCCAGTACTTC.

Written as DNA, the CDR3 is TGTGCCAGCAGCTCCGGGACTAGCGGGAGGTACAATGAGCAGTTCTTC. Its protein product is CASSSGTSGRYNEQFF. This chain links TRBV7-2 with TRBJ2-1, with 15 bases identical to TRBD2. The CDR3 is 16 amino acids. The germline CDR1 and CDR2 sequences are SGHTA and FQGNSA. Losses at the gene ends were 4 bases for V and 4 bases for J; bases not matched to a gene: 2. Filled out from reference TRBV7-2 and TRBJ2-1, the complete variable domain reads GAGVSQSPSNKVTEKGKDVELRCDPISGHTALYWYRQSLGQGLEFLIYFQGNSAPDKSGLPSDRFSAERTGGSVSTLTIQRTQQEDSAVYLCASSSGTSGRYNEQFFGPGTRLTVL.

V and J are TRBV2 and TRBJ1-2; D is possibly TRBD1 (5 bases). In germline, CDR1 is SNHLY, CDR2 FYNNEI. The V end was cut by 10 bases, the J end by 2 bases, with 23 bases between. The CDR3 consists of 16 residues. CDR3 in amino acids: CANGGADREKNYGYTF. DNA of the CDR3: TGTGCCAACGGGGGAGCGGACCGAGAGAAGAACTATGGCTACACCTTC.

The chain has TRBV11-2 and TRBJ1-1; D is undetermined. Germline assignment: CDR1 SGHAT and CDR2 FQNNGV. The CDR3 runs 15 residues. V shed 3 bases and J shed 0 bases, with 11 bases lying between them. CDR3 region: CASSLGIGMNTEAFF. The DNA of the CDR3 is TGTGCCAGCAGCTTGGGAATTGGTATGAACACTGAAGCTTTCTTT.

A remark on this clone: At the DNA level, this CDR3 is encoded by other sequences in the same sample as well. V gene TRBV4-2 combines with J gene TRBJ2-1; D is possibly TRBD2 (5 bases). Germline loops: CDR1 LGHNA, CDR2 YNFKEQ. The V end was cut by 0 bases, the J end by 5 bases, with 11 bases between. CDR3 length: 15 amino acids. This CDR3 is CASSQDSGSHNEQFF. CDR3 coding DNA: TGTGCCAGCAGCCAAGATTCGGGGTCCCACAATGAGCAGTTCTTC.

This clone is a singleton in its sample. The chain joins TRBV5-8 to TRBJ2-7; D remains unclear. Germline V gives CDR1 SGHTS, CDR2 YDEGEE. The CDR3 totals 11 residues. Trimming pared 4 bases from V and 3 bases from J, leaving 5 bases between. The CDR3: CASSRLYEQYF. DNA of the CDR3: TGTGCCAGCAGCCGGCTCTACGAGCAGTACTTC.

The sample holds a few counts of this clone. The CDR3 bases are TGTGCCAGCAGCTTGGAGATGCCGAACACTGAAGCTTTCTTT. Its translation is CASSLEMPNTEAFF. The rearrangement joins TRBV5-6 to TRBJ1-1; D remains ambiguous. This CDR3 is 14 amino acids long. The V end lost 0 bases, the J end lost 1 base, and 7 bases lay between the germline ends. Per the germline V gene, CDR1 is SGHDT and CDR2 is YYEEEE.

The J gene is TRBJ2-3, the V gene TRBV5-4; 10 positions match TRBD2. The CDR3 runs to 14 residues. The V gene end was trimmed by 4 bases and the J gene end by 4 bases; junction bases not matched to a gene: 3. CDR1 and CDR2 from the germline V gene are SGHNT and YYREEE (reference sequence). This CDR3 reads CASSTSGMADTQYF. DNA of the CDR3: TGTGCCAGCAGCACTAGCGGGATGGCAGATACGCAGTATTTT. Based on the CDR3 plus reference TRBV5-4 and TRBJ2-3, the full variable domain is ETGVTQSPTHLIKTRGQQVTLRCSSQSGHNTVSWYQQALGQGPQFIFQYYREEENGRGNFPPRFSGLQFPNYSSELNVNALELDDSALYLCASSTSGMADTQYFGPGTRLTVL.

This chain joins TRBV6-1 and TRBJ2-7, with D possibly being TRBD1 or TRBD2 (5 bases each). Germline lookup yields CDR1 MNHNS and CDR2 SASEGT. CDR3 length: 13 amino acids. V was clipped by 7 bases and J by 4 bases, with 14 bases between them. The CDR3 sequence is CASTHRGDYEQYF. The CDR3 bases are TGTGCCAGCACCCACAGAGGGGATTACGAGCAGTACTTC.

The chain links TRBV4-2 to TRBJ2-5; 16 positions agree with TRBD2. Germline CDR1 reads LGHNA; CDR2 reads YNFKEQ. The CDR3 runs 17 residues. The ends lost 4 bases at V and 3 bases at J; junction bases unmatched: 5. CDR3 DNA sequence: TGTGCCAGCAGCCCTGGGACTAGCGGGGGGGGAGAAGAGACCCAGTACTTC. Translating gives CASSPGTSGGGEETQYF.

J is TRBJ1-5 and V is TRBV7-2; 9 nucleotides agree with TRBD1. The CDR3 consists of 16 residues. The trim removed 0 bases at V and 10 bases at J, leaving 10 bases unmatched. The germline V gene has CDR1 SGHTA and CDR2 FQGNSA. The CDR3 region has the DNA TGTGCCAGCAGCTTAGCAGCACAGGGGGCTCGGATACCCCAGCATTTT. Amino acids: CASSLAAQGARIPQHF.

This chain uses TRBV5-6 with TRBJ2-7; the D is unclear. Per the germline V gene, CDR1 is SGHDT and CDR2 is YYEEEE. The length of the CDR3 is 13 residues. V was pared by 2 bases and J by 6 bases, with 12 bases between. In DNA, the CDR3 is TGTGCCAGCAGCTTCCCCATCGGTGGCGAGCAGTACTTC. It specifies CASSFPIGGEQYF.

The chain employs TRBV7-2 and TRBJ1-5; D remains unclear. Per the germline V gene, CDR1 is SGHTA and CDR2 is FQGNSA. The CDR3 has 13 residues. Trimming stripped 1 base from V and 7 bases from J, with 8 bases between. The CDR3 sequence: CASSLDNRQPQHF. CDR3 DNA sequence: TGTGCCAGCAGCTTAGATAACCGGCAGCCCCAGCATTTT.

The V gene is TRBV6-5, the J gene TRBJ2-5, with TRBD1 as a possible D gene (6 bases). The J call may not be correct, given that the DNA end is closer to TRBJ2-7. The CDR3 has 12 amino acids. In germline, CDR1 is MNHEY, CDR2 SVGAGI. The CDR3 region is CATGAGSYEQYF. The CDR3 DNA reads TGTGCCACAGGGGCGGGCTCCTACGAGCAGTACTTC.

V usage is TRBV11-1 and J usage is TRBJ2-1, with 11 bases identical to TRBD2. Germline-derived CDR1 and CDR2 are SGHAT and FQDESV (reference sequence). This CDR3 is 15 amino acids long. The junction had 5 bases not matched to a gene; V was cut back by 5 bases and J by 5 bases. The CDR3 loop reads CASSRGTSGHNEQFF. The CDR3 DNA follows: TGTGCCAGCAGCCGAGGGACTAGCGGCCACAATGAGCAGTTCTTC.

The chain carries TRBV6-1 and TRBJ1-1; possibly TRBD1 for D (6 bases). The germline CDR1 and CDR2 sequences are MNHNS and SASEGT. The CDR3 covers 13 residues. Trimming removed 7 bases at V and 4 bases at J, with 13 bases between. The CDR3 sequence is CASKHTGFTEAFF. For the CDR3, the DNA is TGTGCCAGCAAACATACAGGGTTCACTGAAGCTTTCTTT.

The chain recombines TRBV28 with TRBJ1-1; perhaps TRBD1 as D (5 bases). Trimming pared 3 bases from V and 6 bases from J, leaving 20 bases between. Germline lookup yields CDR1 MDHEN and CDR2 SYDVKM. The CDR3 covers 16 residues. CDR3 region: CASSFTLAGLKAEAFF. In nucleotides, the CDR3 is TGTGCCAGCAGTTTTACCCTCGCGGGGCTGAAGGCTGAAGCTTTCTTT.